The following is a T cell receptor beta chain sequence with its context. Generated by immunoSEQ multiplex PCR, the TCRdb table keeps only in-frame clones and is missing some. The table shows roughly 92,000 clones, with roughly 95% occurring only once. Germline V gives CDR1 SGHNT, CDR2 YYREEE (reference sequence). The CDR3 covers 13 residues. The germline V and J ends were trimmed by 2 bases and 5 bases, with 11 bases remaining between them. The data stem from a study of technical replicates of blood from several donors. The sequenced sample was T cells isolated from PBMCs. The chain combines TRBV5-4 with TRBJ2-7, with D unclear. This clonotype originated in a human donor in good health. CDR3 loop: CASSFLVLDEQYF. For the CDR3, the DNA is TGTGCCAGCAGCTTCCTAGTCTTAGACGAGCAGTACTTC.